The sequence of this T cell receptor beta chain was determined in a study of beta chain features in type 1 diabetes. The study's findings and limits: In all four CD4+ subsets, TCRB CDR3 length was significantly, moderately reduced in type 1 diabetes. For cells with high TCR expression, cDNA sequencing could yield over-representation.

This clone has a handful of counts. Its cognate antigen is unknown. The CDR3 extends over 13 amino acids. The trim removed 6 bases at V and 2 bases at J, leaving 6 bases unmatched. CDR1 and CDR2 from the germline V gene are SQVTM and ANQGSEA. Every isolated RNA sample was fully reverse transcribed, so sequencing captured expressed TCRB transcripts. Clones were read by immunoSEQ multiplex PCR, and TCRdb kept only the in-frame ones, dropping some. Of hundreds of thousands of clones in the sample, about an eighth are singletons; the top ten hold roughly 0.04%. Every donor had blood drawn once into heparin, around 120 mL on average.

What was sequenced was naive CD4+ T cells from blood. The rearrangement links TRBV29-1 to TRBJ2-7, with TRBD1 matching 8 bases. This TCR was sampled from a man between 18 and 29 years old with type 1 diabetes. CDR3 bases: TGCAGCGTGCATACGGACAGGGCCTACGAGCAGTACTTC. This translates into CSVHTDRAYEQYF.